This T cell receptor (beta chain) was identified during a study of response to subunit inactivated influenza vaccine. Study-level results: Authors suggested that a seasonal influenza vaccination recruits few new T cells each time.

There are 16 residues in the CDR3. This clonotype was seen only a few times. Its target is not known. TCRdb independently ran MiXCR on the RT-PCR reads; one entry per CDR3 protein. The sample lists about 480,000 distinct CDR3 sequences; approximately 11% were seen once. This receptor was obtained from a man aged 50 or older who received an inactivated influenza vaccine. The chain carries TRBV21-1 and TRBJ2-7; no check of the table's D call, TRBD2, against the DNA was made. TRBV21-1 is given as a pseudogene. The specimen was PBMCs from blood, collected more than 35 days after vaccination. The CDR3 sequence is CASSLPGLAWPNEQYF. The CDR3 nucleotides are TGTGCCAGCAGCTTGCCGGGACTAGCGTGGCCCAACGAGCAGTACTTC.